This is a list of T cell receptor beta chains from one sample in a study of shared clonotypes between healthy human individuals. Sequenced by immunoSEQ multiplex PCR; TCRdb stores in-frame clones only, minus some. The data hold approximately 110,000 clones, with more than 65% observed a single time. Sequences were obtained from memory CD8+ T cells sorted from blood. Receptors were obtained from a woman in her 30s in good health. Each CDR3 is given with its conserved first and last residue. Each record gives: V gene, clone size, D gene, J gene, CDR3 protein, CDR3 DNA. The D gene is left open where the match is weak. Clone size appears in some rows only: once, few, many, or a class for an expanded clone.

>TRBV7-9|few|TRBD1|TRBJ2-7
CASSSGQDYEQYF
TGTGCCAGCAGCTCCGGACAGGACTACGAGCAGTACTTC
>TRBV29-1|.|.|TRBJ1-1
CSVEGTAGGTTEAFF
TGCAGCGTTGAAGGGACGGCGGGCGGAACAACTGAAGCTTTCTTT
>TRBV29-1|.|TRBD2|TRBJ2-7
CSVDFGRAYEQYF
TGCAGCGTTGATTTCGGGAGGGCCTACGAGCAGTACTTC
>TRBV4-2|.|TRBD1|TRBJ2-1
CASSPQDRAHNEQFF
TGTGCCAGCAGCCCACAGGACAGGGCCCACAATGAGCAGTTCTTC
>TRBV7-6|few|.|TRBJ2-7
CASSSGSSYEQYF
TGTGCCAGCAGCTCAGGTAGCAGCTACGAGCAGTACTTC
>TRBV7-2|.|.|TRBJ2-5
CASSFPAQQYF
TGTGCCAGCAGCTTCCCCGCACAGCAGTACTTC
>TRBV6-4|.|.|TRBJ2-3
CASSDSHIGGGPDTQYF
TGTGCCAGCAGTGATTCCCACATAGGGGGAGGGCCAGATACGCAGTATTTT
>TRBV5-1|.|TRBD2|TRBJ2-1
CASGLAGGLGNEQFF
TGCGCCAGCGGACTAGCGGGAGGGCTAGGCAATGAGCAGTTCTTC
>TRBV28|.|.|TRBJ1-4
CASSSTAAKLFF
TGTGCCAGCAGCTCGACCGCTGCAAAACTGTTTTTT
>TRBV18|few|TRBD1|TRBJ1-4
CASSPGQGGTNEKLFF
TGTGCCAGCTCACCGGGACAGGGGGGAACTAATGAAAAACTGTTTTTT
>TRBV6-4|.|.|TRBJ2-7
CASSEDLGSYEQYF
TGTGCCAGCAGTGAAGACTTGGGCTCCTACGAGCAGTACTTC
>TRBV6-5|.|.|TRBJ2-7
CASSFRSGHSYEQYF
TGTGCCAGCAGTTTCCGTTCGGGACACTCCTACGAGCAGTACTTC
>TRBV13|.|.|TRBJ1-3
CASSLEGSGNTIYF
TGTGCCAGCAGCTTAGAGGGTTCTGGAAACACCATATATTTT
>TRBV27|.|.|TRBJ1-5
CASSLLGERNQPQHF
TGTGCCAGCAGTTTATTGGGGGAGAGAAATCAGCCCCAGCATTTT
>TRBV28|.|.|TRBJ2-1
CTSTGVGEMDEQFF
TGCACCAGCACGGGTGTGGGGGAGATGGATGAGCAGTTCTTC
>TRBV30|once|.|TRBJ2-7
CAWRSAYEQYF
TGTGCCTGGAGGTCTGCCTACGAGCAGTACTTC
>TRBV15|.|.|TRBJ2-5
CATSRAGTPGPETQYF
TGTGCCACCAGCAGAGCCGGGACCCCGGGTCCAGAGACCCAGTACTTC
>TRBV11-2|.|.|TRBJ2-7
CASSLAGTGPYEQYF
TGTGCCAGCAGCTTAGCGGGGACGGGACCCTACGAGCAGTACTTC
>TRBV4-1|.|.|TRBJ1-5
CASSQDEGNQPQHF
TGCGCCAGCAGCCAAGATGAGGGAAATCAGCCCCAGCATTTT
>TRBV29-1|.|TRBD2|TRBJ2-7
CSVWEGNEQYF
TGCAGCGTCTGGGAGGGAAACGAGCAGTACTTC
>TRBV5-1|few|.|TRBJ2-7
CASSLAAISLSSDYEQYF
TGCGCCAGCAGCTTGGCCGCCATATCCCTATCGTCCGATTACGAGCAGTACTTC
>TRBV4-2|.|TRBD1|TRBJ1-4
CASSLTMGQITEKLFF
TGTGCCAGCAGCCTGACGATGGGACAGATAACCGAAAAACTGTTTTTT
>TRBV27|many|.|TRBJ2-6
CASSLFRGRDSGANVLTF
TGTGCCAGCAGTTTATTTCGGGGGCGCGATTCTGGGGCCAACGTCCTGACTTTC
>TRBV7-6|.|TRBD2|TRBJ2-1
CASSLDLARESYNEQFF
TGTGCCAGCAGCTTAGACCTCGCGCGGGAGAGTTACAATGAGCAGTTCTTC
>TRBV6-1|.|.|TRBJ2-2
CASVRGMDTGELFF
TGTGCCAGCGTCCGGGGTATGGACACCGGGGAGCTGTTTTTT
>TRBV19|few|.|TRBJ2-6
CASTAAHSGANVLTF
TGTGCCAGTACCGCCGCACACTCTGGGGCCAACGTCCTGACTTTC
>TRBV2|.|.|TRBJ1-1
CASSEGRAGGNTEAFF
TGTGCCAGCAGTGAAGGCAGGGCGGGTGGGAACACTGAAGCTTTCTTT
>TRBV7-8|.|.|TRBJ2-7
CASSLNPSYEQYF
TGTGCCAGCAGCTTAAACCCCTCCTACGAGCAGTACTTC
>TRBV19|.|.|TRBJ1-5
CASSSHGARNQPQHF
TGTGCCAGTAGTAGCCACGGGGCCCGCAATCAGCCCCAGCATTTT
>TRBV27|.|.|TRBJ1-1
CASSMGINTEAFF
TGTGCCAGCAGTATGGGAATCAACACTGAAGCTTTCTTT
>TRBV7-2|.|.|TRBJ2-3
CASRSGAGLSTDTQYF
TGTGCCAGCCGGTCGGGAGCCGGTCTTAGCACAGATACGCAGTATTTT
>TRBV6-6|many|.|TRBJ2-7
CASSYMEGVGEQYF
TGTGCCAGCAGTTACATGGAGGGTGTGGGCGAGCAGTACTTC
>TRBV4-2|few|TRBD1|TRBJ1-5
CASSLRDRDQPQHF
TGTGCCAGCAGCCTAAGGGACAGGGATCAGCCCCAGCATTTT
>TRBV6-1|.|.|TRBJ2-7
CASEVGLGAYEQYF
TGTGCCAGCGAAGTTGGTCTGGGGGCTTACGAGCAGTACTTC
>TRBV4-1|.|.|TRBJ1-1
CASSQDWSGEGKNTEAFF
TGCGCCAGCAGCCAAGATTGGTCCGGGGAGGGGAAGAACACTGAAGCTTTCTTT
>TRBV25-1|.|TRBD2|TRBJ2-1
CASSVSNKTSGDYNEQFF
TGTGCCAGCAGTGTCTCAAACAAAACTAGCGGGGATTACAATGAGCAGTTCTTC
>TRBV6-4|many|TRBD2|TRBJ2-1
CASSDIAGSGNEQFF
TGTGCCAGCAGTGACATAGCGGGATCAGGCAATGAGCAGTTCTTC
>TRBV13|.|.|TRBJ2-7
CASSLADGGYEQYF
TGTGCCAGCAGCTTAGCGGACGGCGGCTACGAGCAGTACTTC
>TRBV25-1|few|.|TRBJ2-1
CASSESPEVLSSYNEQFF
TGTGCCAGCAGTGAATCACCAGAGGTACTGAGCTCCTACAATGAGCAGTTCTTC
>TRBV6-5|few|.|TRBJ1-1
CASSNYKNTEAFF
TGTGCCAGCAGCAATTACAAGAACACTGAAGCTTTCTTT
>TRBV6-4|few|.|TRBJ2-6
CASSPRGDVSGANVLTF
TGTGCCAGCAGCCCTAGGGGGGACGTCTCTGGGGCCAACGTCCTGACTTTC
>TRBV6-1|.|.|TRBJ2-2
CASKIGQITGELFF
TGTGCCAGCAAAATCGGACAGATCACCGGGGAGCTGTTTTTT
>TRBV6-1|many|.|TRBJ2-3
CATGAGQVDTQYF
TGTGCCACGGGGGCAGGACAGGTAGATACGCAGTATTTT
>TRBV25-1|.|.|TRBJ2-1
CASTPSGGQSYNEQFF
TGTGCCAGCACTCCGTCGGGGGGACAGTCCTACAATGAGCAGTTCTTC
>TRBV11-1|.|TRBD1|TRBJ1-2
CASSAGTGAGYTF
TGTGCCAGCAGCGCCGGGACAGGGGCCGGCTACACCTTC
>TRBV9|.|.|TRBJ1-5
CASSVGSGGTFGGPQHF
TGTGCCAGCAGCGTAGGTTCGGGAGGGACGTTTGGTGGGCCCCAGCATTTT
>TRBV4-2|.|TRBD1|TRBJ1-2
CASSQVGTVGNGGYTF
TGTGCCAGCAGCCAAGTAGGGACAGTCGGTAACGGTGGCTACACCTTC
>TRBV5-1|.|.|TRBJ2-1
CASSLDVSAYNEQFF
TGCGCCAGCAGCTTGGATGTTAGTGCCTACAATGAGCAGTTCTTC
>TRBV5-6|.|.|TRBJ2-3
CASSLSTDTQYF
TGTGCCAGCAGCTTGAGTACAGATACGCAGTATTTT
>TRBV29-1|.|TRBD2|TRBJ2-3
CSVEVAETSFSDTQYF
TGCAGCGTTGAGGTGGCCGAGACTAGCTTCTCAGATACGCAGTATTTT
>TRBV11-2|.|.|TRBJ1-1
CASSSDTPLNTEAFF
TGTGCCAGCAGCTCGGACACCCCGTTGAACACTGAAGCTTTCTTT
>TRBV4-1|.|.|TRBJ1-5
CASSLAGGNQPQHF
TGTGCCAGCAGCTTAGCCGGGGGCAATCAGCCCCAGCATTTT
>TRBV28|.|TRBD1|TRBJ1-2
CASSLCQGACGYTF
TGTGCCAGCAGTTTATGCCAGGGGGCTTGTGGCTACACCTTC
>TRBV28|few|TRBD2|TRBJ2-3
CASSQILAVSTDTQYF
TGTGCCAGCAGTCAGATACTAGCGGTTAGCACAGATACGCAGTATTTT
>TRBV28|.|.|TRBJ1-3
CASSLVAGVVDTIYF
TGTGCCAGCAGTTTAGTCGCAGGGGTTGTGGACACCATATATTTT
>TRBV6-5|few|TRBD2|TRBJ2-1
CASSLTTGGLGRIFF
TGTGCCAGCAGTTTAACGACGGGGGGACTGGGTCGGATTTTCTTC
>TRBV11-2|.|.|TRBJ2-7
CASSLVSGPSYEQYF
TGTGCCAGCAGCTTAGTAAGCGGGCCCTCCTACGAGCAGTACTTC
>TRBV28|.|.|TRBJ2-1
CASSNQTSFPSYNEQFF
TGTGCCAGCAGTAATCAAACAAGTTTCCCCTCCTACAATGAGCAGTTCTTC